This TCR beta chain is from a study of blood T cell repertoires in COVID-19. About the study: Italy, Spain and the United States were the sources of the convalescent and acute COVID-19 samples.

Using immunoSEQ multiplex PCR, the repertoire was profiled, and TCRdb retains in-frame clones only, with some absent. Counted here are 110,000 to 150,000 clones, 70% to 90% occurring once; the ten biggest clones make up 2.5% to 3.5%. V was shortened by 3 bases and J by 4 bases, with 13 bases between the two germline ends. Germline V CDR1 and CDR2: ENHRY, SYGVKD. The CDR3 covers 16 residues. In its sample, this clone was seen a few times. The sequenced sample was peripheral blood. The J gene is TRBJ1-6, the V gene TRBV10-3; the D gene is possibly TRBD1 (5 bases). This TCR was recovered from a man aged 45 to 65 with acute or convalescent COVID-19. Here the CDR3 DNA reads TGTGCCATCAGTGACGCCCAAGGGGTTTATAATTCACCCCTCCACTTT. Its translation: CAISDAQGVYNSPLHF.